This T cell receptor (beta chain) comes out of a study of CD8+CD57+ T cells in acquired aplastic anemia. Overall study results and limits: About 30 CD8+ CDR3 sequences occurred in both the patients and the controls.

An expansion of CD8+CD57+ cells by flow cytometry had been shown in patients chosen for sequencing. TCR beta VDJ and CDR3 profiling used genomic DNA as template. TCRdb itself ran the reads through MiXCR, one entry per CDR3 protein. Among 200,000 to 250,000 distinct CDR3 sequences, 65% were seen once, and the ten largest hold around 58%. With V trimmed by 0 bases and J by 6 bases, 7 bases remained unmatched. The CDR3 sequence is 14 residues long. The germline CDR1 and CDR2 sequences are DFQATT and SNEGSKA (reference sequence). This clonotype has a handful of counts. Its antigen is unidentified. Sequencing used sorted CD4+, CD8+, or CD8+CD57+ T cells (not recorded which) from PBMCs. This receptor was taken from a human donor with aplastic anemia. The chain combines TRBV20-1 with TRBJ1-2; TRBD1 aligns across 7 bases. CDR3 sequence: CSARDSGQVDGYTF. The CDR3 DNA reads TGCAGTGCTAGAGATTCCGGACAGGTAGATGGCTACACCTTC.